This TCR beta chain was observed in a study of cytomegalovirus exposure and HLA in healthy donors. The study, taken as a whole, reports: It was reported that TCR beta sequences correctly inferred the HLA-A and HLA-B alleles for most subjects.

As concerns this clone: Its specificity is not known.

V was pared by 6 bases and J by 2 bases, with 6 bases of the junction left unmatched. Per the germline V gene, CDR1 is MNHEY and CDR2 is SMNVEV (reference sequence). This CDR3 contains 15 residues. In the PCR, 60 Vbeta and 13 Jbeta primers were used. TCRdb's table, derived via immunoSEQ multiplex PCR, lists solely in-frame clones and lacks some. The sample includes around 68,000 clones, over 75% of them seen just once. The gene calls are TRBV27 and TRBJ2-7, with TRBD1 identical over 11 bases. Input material: PBMCs. The sequence was collected from a female donor in good health and CMV-seronegative. The DNA for the CDR3 is TGTGCCAGCAGGGACAGGGGGCCGACGGCCTACGAGCAGTACTTC. Translated, it gives CASRDRGPTAYEQYF.